This T cell receptor (beta chain) stems from a study of shared clonotypes between healthy human individuals. Across the whole study: CD4 naive and CD4 memory each took three plates per donor, while CD8 naive took two and CD8 memory one. General study results and limits: Clonotypes which were not shared had lower generation probabilities than clonotypes that all four donors shared.

Donors were healthy HIV-negative adults without recently reported acute infections or vaccinations. A CD45RA+ naive subset and a CD45RA-negative memory subset were split from CD4+ cells. Only in-frame clones appear in the TCRdb table, and some are missing; sequencing was by immunoSEQ multiplex PCR. This sample has under 1,100,000 clones, with approximately 70% found just once. A note on this clone: The antigen is undetermined.

Material for sequencing was memory CD4+ T cells sorted from blood. Subset of the sample: CD45RA-negative fraction. The TCR originated in a man younger than 35 in good health.

DNA for the CDR3: TGTGCCAGCTTCCCTATAACAGGGCCCTACAATGAGCAGTTCTTC. Amino acid sequence: CASFPITGPYNEQFF. The chain uses TRBV28 and TRBJ2-1; D is possibly TRBD1 (6 bases). CDR1 and CDR2 (germline): MDHEN, SYDVKM. This CDR3 spans 15 amino acids. V lost 8 bases and J lost 2, with 16 bases in between.